The rows below give T cell receptor beta chains drawn from one sample of a study of neoadjuvant anti-PD-1 for oral cavity cancer. Repertoires were generated with immunoSEQ multiplex PCR, while TCRdb's copy carries only in-frame clones and drops some. Of tens of thousands of clones in the sample, more than 70% were seen once. The sequencing here drew on PBMCs, taken before nivolumab (anti-PD-1) treatment. The source is a person between 40 and 85 years old with oral cavity squamous cell carcinoma. Each CDR3 is given with its conserved first and last residue. The D gene is left open where the match is weak. Clone size is shown for a subset of rows, as once, few, many or a class of expanded clone.

D	size	V	J	DNA	CDR3
-	-	TRBV4-1	TRBJ2-5	TGCGCCAGCAGCCAGTCCCCGGGAGAGACCCAGTACTTC	CASSQSPGETQYF
-	-	TRBV6-5	TRBJ2-3	TGTGCCAGCAGTTACACGGGGGTCGGGGGTGATACGCAGTATTTT	CASSYTGVGGDTQYF
-	-	TRBV5-1	TRBJ1-1	TGCGCCAGCAGCCTCGGATCTAACCGGGAAGCTTTCTTT	CASSLGSNREAFF
-	-	TRBV6-6	TRBJ2-7	TGTGCCAGCAGTTCCACCCCGGAGTCCTACGAGCAGTACTTC	CASSSTPESYEQYF
TRBD1	-	TRBV18	TRBJ1-5	TGTGCCAGCTCACCCCGGACAGGGGATCAGCCCCAGCATTTT	CASSPRTGDQPQHF
-	few	TRBV7-9	TRBJ2-7	TGTGCCAGCAGCTCGACAAGGGGCGAGCAGTACTTC	CASSSTRGEQYF
-	-	TRBV6-5	TRBJ2-1	TGTACCAGCAGACAACCATCGCGAACTGAGCAGTTCTTC	CTSRQPSRTEQFF
TRBD2	-	TRBV6-4	TRBJ2-3	TGTGCCACCGCTACCGGGACTAGCGGGGGGGCCTCAGATACGCAGTATTTT	CATATGTSGGASDTQYF
-	-	TRBV5-6	TRBJ1-2	TGTGCCAGCAGCTTCGATCGGTCCTACCTTTTGGACTACACCTTC	CASSFDRSYLLDYTF
-	-	TRBV5-1	TRBJ1-3	TGCGCCAGCAGCTCACCCGGTGGTTCTGGAAACACCATATATTTT	CASSSPGGSGNTIYF
TRBD2	-	TRBV19	TRBJ2-7	TGTGCCAGTAAGCCCACTAGCGGGGGGACCAGCTTC	CASKPTSGGTSF
TRBD2	few	TRBV5-1	TRBJ2-7	TGCGCCAGCAGCCCCGACGGGTTAGCGGGAGCCCTCTCCTACGAGCAGTACTTC	CASSPDGLAGALSYEQYF
TRBD1	-	TRBV28	TRBJ1-1	TGTGCCAGCAGTTTATTCCAGGGGGTGAACACTGAAGCTTTCTTT	CASSLFQGVNTEAFF
-	once	TRBV30	TRBJ1-2	TGTGCCTGGAGTGTAACAGGGTCATATGGCTACACCTTC	CAWSVTGSYGYTF
TRBD1	-	TRBV30	TRBJ2-6	TGTGCCTGTGGGACAGGGCTAGGTGGGGCCAACGTCCTGACTTTC	CACGTGLGGANVLTF
TRBD2	-	TRBV7-8	TRBJ2-1	TGTGCCAGCAGCTTAGTCGCGGGACTAGTGATTCGAGAGCAGTTCTTC	CASSLVAGLVIREQFF
-	-	TRBV11-2	TRBJ1-5	TGTGCCAGCAGCTCCGGACACAATCAGCCCCAGCATTTT	CASSSGHNQPQHF
-	-	TRBV29-1	TRBJ2-5	TGCAGCGTTCTAGTCGGCGAGACCCAGTACTTC	CSVLVGETQYF
-	-	TRBV4-1	TRBJ1-1	TGCGCCAGCAGCCAAGAGGGCAGGAGGATCACTGAAGCTTTCTTT	CASSQEGRRITEAFF
-	few	TRBV25-1	TRBJ1-2	TGTGCCAGCAGCGTTGGAGTCTATGGCTACACCTTC	CASSVGVYGYTF
-	-	TRBV27	TRBJ1-5	TGTGCCAGCAGGATTGCAGGGGGCAATCAGCCCCAGCATTTT	CASRIAGGNQPQHF
-	once	TRBV6-5	TRBJ1-5	TGTGCCAGCAGTACTGCAGGATTCAATCAGCCCCAGCATTTT	CASSTAGFNQPQHF
TRBD1	-	TRBV27	TRBJ2-7	TGTGCCACCGCCCAAGACAGGGTCGAGAACGAGCAGTACTTC	CATAQDRVENEQYF
-	few	TRBV5-8	TRBJ1-2	TGTGCCAGCAGCTCAGTTCGGACTGACCATGGCTACACCTTC	CASSSVRTDHGYTF
-	-	TRBV4-1	TRBJ1-2	TGCGCCAGCAGCCACCCCAGGAGCAGATTCCGCTACACCTTC	CASSHPRSRFRYTF
-	-	TRBV7-2	TRBJ2-1	TGTGCCAGCAGCTCATATGGGCCTTACAATGAGCAGTTCTTC	CASSSYGPYNEQFF
TRBD1	-	TRBV6-5	TRBJ1-2	TGTGCCAGCAGTTACGCCGGGACAGGGGACTATGGCTACACCTTC	CASSYAGTGDYGYTF
-	-	TRBV9	TRBJ1-4	TGTGCCAGCAGCGTAGGTGCAGGCCCTAATGAAAAACTGTTTTTT	CASSVGAGPNEKLFF
-	few	TRBV11-2	TRBJ2-5	TGTGCCAGCAGCTCCCGCCCCACTAGCATGGAGACCCAGTACTTC	CASSSRPTSMETQYF
-	-	TRBV7-3	TRBJ1-5	TGTGCCAGCAGCTTAGATCTTGATCAGCCCCAGCATTTT	CASSLDLDQPQHF
TRBD1	-	TRBV13	TRBJ1-1	TGTGCCAGCAGCTTAGCCTTGGGACAGCCCTACAGCAGGAACACTGAAGCTTTCTTT	CASSLALGQPYSRNTEAFF
-	-	TRBV7-2	TRBJ1-6	TGTGCCAGCAGCGCGGGGACACTTAATTCACCCCTCCACTTT	CASSAGTLNSPLHF
-	-	TRBV30	TRBJ1-2	TGTGCCTGGGGTGACCAGGGCTACTATGGCTACACCTTC	CAWGDQGYYGYTF
-	-	TRBV6-6	TRBJ2-5	TGTGCCAGCAGTTACTACAGGGGAGGGCAAGAGACCCAGTACTTC	CASSYYRGGQETQYF
TRBD2	-	TRBV6-5	TRBJ2-1	TGTGCCAGCAGTCCCGGCGGGGGGCTTTACAATGAGCAGTTCTTC	CASSPGGGLYNEQFF
-	-	TRBV7-6	TRBJ1-3	TGTGCCAGCAGCTTGTATTTCTTTTCGGAGACCCGCTCTGGAAACACCATATATTTT	CASSLYFFSETRSGNTIYF
-	-	TRBV7-9	TRBJ2-7	TGTGCCAGCAGCCTAAGACGGCTAGGTTCCTCCTACGAGCAGTACTTC	CASSLRRLGSSYEQYF